This TCR beta chain was sequenced during a study of blood T cells in healthy people across ages. Study outcomes and limitations: More naive CD4+ cells and higher diversity were found in long-lived than in aged donors.

About this clonotype itself: Its antigen is currently unknown.

Trimming cost V 7 bases and J 4 bases, with 13 bases left between them. This CDR3 spans 14 amino acids. CDR1 and CDR2 from the germline V gene are SEHNR and FQNEAQ (reference sequence). Through a sample-barcoded 5' primer and a J-beta primer mix, a second PCR was run for roughly 6 to 11 cycles. Each of the samples gave a minimum of 2.5 million paired-end reads that contained CDR3. TCRdb redid the calling of the 5' RACE reads with MiXCR, one entry per CDR3 protein. Seen here are more than 700,000 distinct CDR3 sequences, roughly 50% observed once, and the top ten hold 40% to 50%. Sequenced material: blood. The chain joins TRBV7-9 to TRBJ2-2; possibly TRBD1 for D (6 bases). The sequence derives from a man aged 80 or over in good health. This chain's CDR3 is CASTRVGATGELFF. For the CDR3, the DNA is TGTGCCAGCACCCGGGTGGGGGCCACCGGGGAGCTGTTTTTT.